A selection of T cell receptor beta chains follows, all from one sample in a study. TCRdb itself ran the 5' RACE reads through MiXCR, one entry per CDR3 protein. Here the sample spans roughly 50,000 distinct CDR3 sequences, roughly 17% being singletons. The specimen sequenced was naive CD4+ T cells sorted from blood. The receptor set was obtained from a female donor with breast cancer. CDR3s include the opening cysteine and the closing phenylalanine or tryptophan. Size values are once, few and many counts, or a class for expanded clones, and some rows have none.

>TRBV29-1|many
CSGHGGGGGLFF
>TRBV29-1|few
CSVERLAGGLQETQYF
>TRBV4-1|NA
CASSQGPGQADGYTF
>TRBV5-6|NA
CASSSQTGYNEQFF
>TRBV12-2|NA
CASRAKSHFRTSYNSPLHF
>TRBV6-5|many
CASSSRRGQATSYNEQFF
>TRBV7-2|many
CASSTLGGSTEAFF
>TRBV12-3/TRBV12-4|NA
CASSLVQGGINEQFF
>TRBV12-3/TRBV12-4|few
CASSFKGGSDTQYF
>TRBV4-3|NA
CASSHPTGRGYTF
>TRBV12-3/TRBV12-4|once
CASTTPPLEKLFF
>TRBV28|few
CASSFRTGAIDTDTQYF
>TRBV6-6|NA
CASSYGTGAKGGYTF
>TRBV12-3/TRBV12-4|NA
CASSLGNQWGSDTKAFF
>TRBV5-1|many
CASSRGRGQETQYF
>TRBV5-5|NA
CASSWTGRVESPLHF
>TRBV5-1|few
CASSLSSGYNEQFF
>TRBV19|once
CASSFRRENTEAFF
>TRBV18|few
CASSIKQGALNNEQFF
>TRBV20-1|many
CSATRTSGSYNEQFF
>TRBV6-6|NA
CASRTSQNYGYTF
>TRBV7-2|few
CASSLNQLRTDTQYF
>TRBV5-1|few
CASSLTSGSYLFF
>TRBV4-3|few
CASSQGVEPNQPQHF
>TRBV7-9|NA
CASSLTITSANEKLFF
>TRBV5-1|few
CASSDDLTGSPGYTF
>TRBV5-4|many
CASSGRDRVNNEQFF
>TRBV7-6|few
CASSAFRDRTGELFF
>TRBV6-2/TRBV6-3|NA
CASRTGRNTEAFF
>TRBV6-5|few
CASSYSGVNQPQHF
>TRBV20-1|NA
CSARDPGPLGETQYF
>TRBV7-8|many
CASSLQTSEETQYF
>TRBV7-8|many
CASSQPGRDTQYF
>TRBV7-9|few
CASSPPQGLSYEQYF
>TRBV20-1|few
CSARDKLKNTGELLF
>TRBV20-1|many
CSARRLAGSYNEQFF
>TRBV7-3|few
CTSSTGPDNEQFF
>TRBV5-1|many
CASSLALGQGSNEQFF
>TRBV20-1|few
CSARAQGAFLETQYF
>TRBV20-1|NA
CANRQVNTEACF
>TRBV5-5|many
CASSKTTGARNTEAFF
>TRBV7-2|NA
CASSLAPGQGGEQYF
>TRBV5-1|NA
CASSLAGAAAPQETQYF
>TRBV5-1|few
CASSQQETQYF
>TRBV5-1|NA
CASKLTGNDYGYTF
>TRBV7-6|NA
CASSFSREKSDITQYF
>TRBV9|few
CASSSDSFPFF
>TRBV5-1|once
CASSSRPGEELFF
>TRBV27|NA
CASTPTLTARNSPLHF
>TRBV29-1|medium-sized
CSALTGVPTGELFF
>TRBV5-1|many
CASSLVSDRPVSYEQYF
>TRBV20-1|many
CSAAPGHIYQETQYF
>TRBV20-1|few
CSARPPGLGQETQYF
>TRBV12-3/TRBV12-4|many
CASSYQHRRATWSSYEQYF
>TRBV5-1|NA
CASSLGDRASGNTIYF